These T cell receptor beta chains were read from a single sample in a study of Ad26.COV2.S vaccination and SARS-CoV-2 variants. Measured with immunoSEQ multiplex PCR; TCRdb has only the in-frame clones, and not every one. The sample lists about 480,000 clones; around nine tenths were seen once. The specimen was peripheral blood, collected in a trial of Ad26.COV2.S vaccine versus placebo. The source of these receptors is a person between 18 and 65 years old who received the Ad26.COV2.S COVID-19 vaccine or a placebo. Both conserved end residues are part of each CDR3. D genes are given only for firm matches. A clone size is listed for some rows: how often the clone was seen (once, few, many), or a class if it is expanded.

j_call d_call clone_size v_call cdr3_nt cdr3_aa
TRBJ1-1 . . TRBV10-3 TGTGCCATCAGTGAGTCGGGGGGAAGCGGCACTGAAGCTTTCTTT CAISESGGSGTEAFF
TRBJ2-3 . . TRBV21-1 TGTGCCAGCAGCAGGTGTGACACAGATACGCAGTATTTT CASSRCDTDTQYF
TRBJ2-5 TRBD1 . TRBV7-2 TGTGCCAGCAGCTACAACAGGGGGCGGGAGACCCAGTACTTC CASSYNRGRETQYF
TRBJ1-2 . . TRBV6-5 TGTGCCAGCAGTTTGCGGACCGAGCGGGTAGGATATGGCTACACCTTC CASSLRTERVGYGYTF
TRBJ1-2 . . TRBV2 TGTGCCAGCAGTCCTGACTCCTCTAACTATGGCTACACCTTC CASSPDSSNYGYTF
TRBJ2-3 TRBD1 . TRBV24-1 TGTGCCACCAGTGACTACAGGGGGACAGATACGCAGTATTTT CATSDYRGTDTQYF
TRBJ1-4 . . TRBV19 TGTGCCAGTACCGCCGGCCTAAGCTCGAATGAAAAACTGTTTTTT CASTAGLSSNEKLFF
TRBJ2-4 . . TRBV7-2 TGTGCCAGCAGCTTAGGCCTTGCGCAGGGGAACATTCAGTACTTC CASSLGLAQGNIQYF
TRBJ1-1 . . TRBV20-1 TGCAGTGCTAGTATCGGCACTGAAGCTTTCTTT CSASIGTEAFF
TRBJ2-2 . . TRBV19 TGTGCCAGTCTCCGGGGGGGGGAGCTGTTTTTT CASLRGGELFF
TRBJ1-2 . . TRBV6-2/TRBV6-3 TGTGCCAGCAGTTACTCGTCCCTCGGGACCCAGGGAGGCTACACCTTC CASSYSSLGTQGGYTF
TRBJ2-2 . . TRBV7-6 TGTGCCAGCAGCCCACAAGGGACTGGGGAGCTGTTTTTT CASSPQGTGELFF
TRBJ1-2 . . TRBV20-1 TGCAGTGCTAGTACCTACAATAACTATGGCTACACCTTC CSASTYNNYGYTF
TRBJ2-3 . . TRBV18 TGTGCCAGCTCACCAGTGGAGGGGAACTATTTT CASSPVEGNYF
TRBJ1-3 TRBD1 . TRBV5-1 TGCGCCAGCAGCCTAACAGGGGCACCCTCTGGAAACACCATATATTTT CASSLTGAPSGNTIYF
TRBJ2-7 TRBD1 . TRBV5-1 TGCGCCAGCAGCCCGGGGACAGGGGGAACCTACGAGCAGTACTTC CASSPGTGGTYEQYF
TRBJ2-1 . . TRBV3-1/TRBV3-2 TGTGCCAGCAGCCAAGCGGGTAACAATGAGCAGTTCTTC CASSQAGNNEQFF
TRBJ2-4 . once TRBV6-2/TRBV6-3 TGTGCCAGCAGTTCCCCGACCGTGACCAAAAACATTCAGTACTTC CASSSPTVTKNIQYF
TRBJ2-2 TRBD1 . TRBV19 TGTGCCAGTAGTGGACCGCTGGGACAGGGTTATTCCGGGGAGCTGTTTTTT CASSGPLGQGYSGELFF
TRBJ1-2 TRBD1 . TRBV28 TGTGCCAGCAGCGACAGGGTTGGCTACACCTTC CASSDRVGYTF
TRBJ1-1 . . TRBV7-3 TGTGCCAGCAGCCAGGGACGGTTGAACACTGAAGCTTTCTTT CASSQGRLNTEAFF
TRBJ2-5 TRBD1 . TRBV2 TGTGCCAGCAGTCTGGGACAGAGAGAGACCCAGTACTTC CASSLGQRETQYF
TRBJ2-7 TRBD2 . TRBV30 TGTGCCTGGAGTGCACTAAAAGGGGGGACTAGCGGGAGTTACGAGCAGTACTTC CAWSALKGGTSGSYEQYF
TRBJ2-7 TRBD2 once TRBV6-5 TGTGCCAGCAGGACTAGCGGGAGCCGTAAGGACGAGCAGTACTTC CASRTSGSRKDEQYF
TRBJ2-1 TRBD2 . TRBV19 TGTGCCAGTAGTAACCCTAGCGGGAGGGCCAGTGAGCAGTTCTTC CASSNPSGRASEQFF
TRBJ2-4 . . TRBV7-2 TGTGCCAGCAGCTTAAGGGTCGCGGGATCGTTAGGCATTCAGTACTTC CASSLRVAGSLGIQYF
TRBJ1-5 TRBD1 . TRBV5-3 TGTGCCAGAAGCACGGGACAGGGGAATCAGCCCCAGCATTTT CARSTGQGNQPQHF
TRBJ1-2 TRBD1 . TRBV19 TGTGCCAGTAGTGGGACAGGAAGAAAGTATGGCTACACCTTC CASSGTGRKYGYTF
TRBJ1-2 . few TRBV30 TGTGCCTGGAGGAAAAGGCCCCAATTCTATGGCTACACCTTC CAWRKRPQFYGYTF
TRBJ1-1 . . TRBV5-1 TGCGCCAGCAGCTTAGGCTCCCCCCGGGGCACTGAAGCTTTCTTT CASSLGSPRGTEAFF
TRBJ1-1 . . TRBV7-6 TGTGCCAGCAGCTTAGCGTCAGGGTGGAGCACTGAAGCTTTCTTT CASSLASGWSTEAFF
TRBJ2-5 . . TRBV7-9 TGTGCCAGCAGCTTAGTCGGACAGCAAGAGACCCAGTACTTC CASSLVGQQETQYF
TRBJ1-2 TRBD1 once TRBV30 TGTGCCTGGAGTGCGGACAGGGGTAACTATGGCTACACCTTC CAWSADRGNYGYTF
TRBJ2-5 TRBD2 . TRBV24-1 TGTGCCACCAGCGAGGGACTAGCAGGGGAGACCCAGTACTTC CATSEGLAGETQYF
TRBJ2-7 TRBD1 . TRBV6-5 TGTGCCAGCAGCCAAACCGGGACAGCCTACGAGCAGTACTTC CASSQTGTAYEQYF
TRBJ2-7 TRBD2 . TRBV6-5 TGTGCCAGCCTGACTAGCGGCAGCTCCTACGAGCAGTACTTC CASLTSGSSYEQYF
TRBJ2-1 . . TRBV7-2 TGTGCCAGCAGCTTAGAACAGATAGTCAATGAGCAGTTCTTC CASSLEQIVNEQFF
TRBJ1-2 . . TRBV19 TGTGCCAGTAGTATAGCCCGCCCCGACTATGGCTACACCTTC CASSIARPDYGYTF
TRBJ1-3 . once TRBV4-3 TGCGCCAGCAGCCAAGACGGCTTTTCTGGAAACACCATATATTTT CASSQDGFSGNTIYF
TRBJ1-2 . . TRBV4-2 TGTGCCAGCAGCCAAGATCTGGCAGGTTCGGCTGCAGGCTACACCTTC CASSQDLAGSAAGYTF
TRBJ2-3 TRBD2 . TRBV5-1 TGCGCCAGCAACAAGGGACTAGCCCAAGATACGCAGTATTTT CASNKGLAQDTQYF
TRBJ1-5 . . TRBV28 TGTGCCAGCAGTTTAGGGACGCAAAATCAGCCCCAGCATTTT CASSLGTQNQPQHF
TRBJ2-7 . once TRBV7-3 TGTGCCAGCACCCTGGATGAACAGAACTACGAGCAGTACTTC CASTLDEQNYEQYF
TRBJ2-1 . . TRBV28 TGTGCCAGCAGCCCAAGGGTTTTCGGGGAGCAGTTCTTC CASSPRVFGEQFF
TRBJ1-4 . few TRBV27 TGTGCCAGCTCCCCGGGCAGGAGCGCGACTAATGAAAAACTGTTTTTT CASSPGRSATNEKLFF
TRBJ2-5 . . TRBV19 TGTGCCAGTAGTATCGGCGGGCCAGCGGCGGAGACCCAGTACTTC CASSIGGPAAETQYF